This T cell receptor beta chain originates from a study of blood T cells in healthy people across ages. The V and J ends lost 2 bases and 1 base, in that order; junction bases with no gene match: 8. The V gene's germline CDR1 is SEHNR and CDR2 FQNEAQ (reference sequence). This CDR3 is 17 amino acids long. Using a J-beta primer mix together with a sample-barcoded 5' primer, a second PCR was run for roughly 7 to 12 cycles. The authors tagged each cDNA molecule using a template-switch adaptor with 12 random nucleotides. TCRdb reprocessed the 5' RACE reads with MiXCR, giving one entry per CDR3 protein. The sample lists fewer than 2 million distinct CDR3 sequences, roughly 43% occurring once.

Sequencing was done on a sample of blood. The chain has TRBV7-9 and TRBJ2-1; 7 nucleotides align to TRBD2. The receptor was isolated from a human donor in good health. CDR3 in DNA: TGTGCCAGCAGCTTAAGAACAGCGGGGAGGTCCTACAATGAGCAGTTCTTC. This translates into CASSLRTAGRSYNEQFF.